The 28 T cell receptor beta chains in this list originate from one sample, sequenced in a study of response to subunit inactivated influenza vaccine. A single record per CDR3 protein comes from TCRdb applying MiXCR to the RT-PCR reads. Among 250,000 to 350,000 distinct CDR3 sequences listed, 20% to 25% were seen once. Material: PBMCs from blood, obtained about 20 months after vaccination. These receptors originate from a man aged 50 to 69 who received an inactivated influenza vaccine.

This clonotype turned up a few times. The chain has TRBV2 and TRBJ1-4, with a tentative D call TRBD1 (5 bases). CDR3 length equals 15 residues. Germline V gives CDR1 SNHLY, CDR2 FYNNEI. With 2 bases removed from V and 5 bases from J, the gap between germline ends came to 12 bases. The CDR3, as DNA: TGTGCCAGCAGTGAATGGGGCACCTTGAATGAAAAACTGTTTTTT. Protein: CASSEWGTLNEKLFF.

CDR3 sequence: CASSLAGTHSGNTIYF. The CDR3 DNA follows: TGTGCCAGCAGTTTGGCAGGGACCCACTCTGGAAACACCATATATTTT. The chain has TRBV28 and TRBJ1-3, with a tentative D call TRBD1 (5 bases). V was cut by 3 bases and J by 0 bases, with 12 bases left in between. In germline, CDR1 is MDHEN, CDR2 SYDVKM. The CDR3 consists of 16 residues.

This rearrangement joins TRBV2 to TRBJ1-4; no clear D gene. V was cut by 6 bases and J by 6 bases, with 8 bases left in between. From germline, CDR1 is SNHLY and CDR2 FYNNEI. This CDR3 spans 12 amino acids. CDR3 sequence reads: CASRAEYEKLFF. The CDR3 DNA follows: TGTGCCAGCAGAGCGGAATATGAAAAACTGTTTTTT.

J is TRBJ2-1 and V is TRBV9; 8 nucleotides agree with TRBD1. V lost 1 base, J lost 2 bases, and 5 bases stayed unmatched. The CDR3 contains 16 residues. In germline, CDR1 is SGDLS, CDR2 YYNGEE. For the CDR3, the DNA is TGTGCCAGCAGCGTATTTGACAGGGGCCCCTACAATGAGCAGTTCTTC. Translating it yields CASSVFDRGPYNEQFF.

The chain combines TRBV29-1 with TRBJ2-7; TRBD2 is a possible D gene (5 bases). V was pared by 6 bases and J by 1 base, with 13 bases between. CDR1 is SQVTM and CDR2 is ANQGSEA in the germline V gene. CDR3 length equals 13 residues. The DNA of the CDR3 is TGCAGCGTGACCGGGATAACTTCCTACGAGCAGTACTTC. This sequence encodes CSVTGITSYEQYF.

The chain couples TRBV10-2 to TRBJ1-1, with 9 bases fitting TRBD1. This CDR3 region has 15 residues. The J segment lost 4 bases and the V segment lost 1 base, leaving 4 bases of the junction unmatched. Germline lookup yields CDR1 WSHSY and CDR2 SAAADI. In DNA form, the CDR3 reads TGCGCCAGCAGTGAGTGGGGACAGGGAATCACTGAAGCTTTCTTT. It is translated as CASSEWGQGITEAFF.

This clonotype was seen more than once but under ten times. The rearrangement joins TRBV6-2 or TRBV6-3 to TRBJ1-1; D not certain. The CDR3 consists of 14 residues. V lost 4 bases and J 3 bases, leaving 12 bases between the germline ends. Germline-derived CDR1 and CDR2 are MNHEY and SVGEGT. The CDR3 is CASSWTLGYTEAFF. The CDR3 DNA sequence: TGTGCCAGCAGTTGGACCCTCGGGTACACTGAAGCTTTCTTT.

V and J are TRBV29-1 and TRBJ2-5; perhaps TRBD1 as D (6 bases). The V gene lost 6 bases and the J gene lost 2 bases, with 10 bases spanning the gap. CDR1 and CDR2 (germline): SQVTM, ANQGSEA. The CDR3 extends over 12 amino acids. CDR3 in amino acids: CSVLGQQETQYF. In nucleotides, the CDR3 is TGCAGCGTCCTCGGACAGCAAGAGACCCAGTACTTC. Looking up the rest from reference TRBV29-1 and TRBJ2-5 gives the full variable domain: SAVISQKPSRDICQRGTSLTIQCQVDSQVTMMFWYRQQPGQSLTLIATANQGSEATYESGFVIDKFPISRPNLTFSTLTVSNMSPEDSSIYLCSVLGQQETQYFGPGTRLLVL.

This clonotype was picked up a small number of times. The gene calls are TRBV10-3 and TRBJ1-4; TRBD1 agrees at 9 bases. Looked up from germline, CDR1 is ENHRY and CDR2 is SYGVKD. J lost 2 bases, V lost 10 bases, and 5 bases had no gene match. The CDR3 sequence is 14 residues long. The CDR3 nucleotides read TGTGCCACGAGGACAGGGGAGACTAATGAAAAACTGTTTTTT. Protein: CATRTGETNEKLFF.

This clonotype was counted many times. J is TRBJ1-2 and V is TRBV20-1, with TRBD1 as a possible D gene (5 bases). This CDR3 has 15 amino acids. The germline V gene encodes CDR1 DFQATT and CDR2 SNEGSKA (reference sequence). V lost 0 bases and J lost 4, with 15 bases in between. The CDR3 sequence is CSARDLKGPVYGYTF. CDR3 DNA sequence: TGCAGTGCTAGAGATCTTAAGGGGCCGGTCTATGGCTACACCTTC.

The gene calls are TRBV30 and TRBJ1-6; 7 positions match TRBD1. The V gene end was trimmed by 0 bases and the J gene end by 2 bases; junction bases not matched to a gene: 4. The CDR3 is made up of 16 amino acids. From germline, CDR1 is GTSNPN and CDR2 SVGIG (reference sequence). CDR3 DNA: TGTGCCTGGAGTGTAGGCGGGACAGCCTATAATTCACCCCTCCACTTT. This translates into CAWSVGGTAYNSPLHF. The variable domain in full, completed from reference TRBV30 and TRBJ1-6, reads SQTIHQWPATLVQPVGSPLSLECTVEGTSNPNLYWYRQAAGRGLQLLFYSVGIGQISSEVPQNLSASRPQDRQFILSSKKLLLSDSGFYLCAWSVGGTAYNSPLHFGNGTRLTVT.

The sample holds a few counts of this clonotype. The chain couples TRBV5-1 to TRBJ1-6; D is perhaps TRBD1 (5 bases). Between the trimmed V and J ends, which lost 7 bases and 10 bases, there was a span of 15 bases. This CDR3 spans 13 amino acids. Germline V gene sequence: CDR1 SGHRS, CDR2 YFSETQ. CDR3 in amino acids: CASGKDIRSPLHF. As DNA, the CDR3 is TGCGCCAGCGGCAAGGACATACGCTCACCCCTCCACTTT. Full variable domain (remainder filled in from reference TRBV5-1 and TRBJ1-6): KAGVTQTPRYLIKTRGQQVTLSCSPISGHRSVSWYQQTPGQGLQFLFEYFSETQRNKGNFPGRFSGRQFSNSRSEMNVSTLELGDSALYLCASGKDIRSPLHFGNGTRLTVT.

The V gene is TRBV18, the J gene TRBJ1-2; D gene unclear. The V end lost 3 bases, the J end lost 4 bases, and 12 bases lay between the germline ends. Germline V gives CDR1 KGHSH, CDR2 LQKENI. The CDR3 consists of 14 residues. The CDR3 region has the DNA TGTGCCAGCTCACCTAGGACGGAGTTCTATGGCTACACCTTC. Encoded protein: CASSPRTEFYGYTF. Based on the CDR3 plus reference TRBV18 and TRBJ1-2, the full variable domain is NAGVMQNPRHLVRRRGQEARLRCSPMKGHSHVYWYRQLPEEGLKFMVYLQKENIIDESGMPKERFSAEFPKEGPSILRIQQVVRGDSAAYFCASSPRTEFYGYTFGSGTRLTVV.

The gene calls are TRBV5-1 and TRBJ2-3, with D unclear. The germline V gene encodes CDR1 SGHRS and CDR2 YFSETQ. The V end lost 3 bases, the J end lost 6 bases, and 11 bases lay between the germline ends. There are 13 residues in the CDR3. Written as DNA, the CDR3 is TGCGCCAGCAGCTCGCTGGGCGAGGATACGCAGTATTTT. Protein sequence: CASSSLGEDTQYF. Combining the CDR3 with reference TRBV5-1 and TRBJ2-3 gives the whole variable domain KAGVTQTPRYLIKTRGQQVTLSCSPISGHRSVSWYQQTPGQGLQFLFEYFSETQRNKGNFPGRFSGRQFSNSRSEMNVSTLELGDSALYLCASSSLGEDTQYFGPGTRLTVL.

This clonotype was seen many times. The rearrangement links TRBV6-1 to TRBJ1-2, with TRBD1 matching over 9 bases. Germline V gene data show CDR1 as MNHNS and CDR2 as SASEGT. The CDR3 is 15 amino acids. V lost 6 bases, J lost 6 bases, and 11 bases stayed unmatched. CDR3 protein: CASSSDRGAHDGYTF. The CDR3 region has the DNA TGTGCCAGCAGCTCCGACAGGGGGGCGCATGATGGCTACACCTTC.

J is TRBJ1-2 and V is TRBV27; possible D gene TRBD1, 6 bases. The V end lost 7 bases, the J end lost 3 bases, and 18 bases lay between the germline ends. Germline V gene data show CDR1 as MNHEY and CDR2 as SMNVEV (reference sequence). This CDR3 is built from 15 residues. CDR3 nucleotide sequence: TGTGCCAGCAAATCGGGGGGCGGTAACGACTATGGCTACACCTTC. It translates to CASKSGGGNDYGYTF.

The V and J genes are TRBV4-3 and TRBJ2-3, with D maybe TRBD2 (5 bases). The germline V gene has CDR1 LGHNA and CDR2 YSLEER. This CDR3 spans 15 amino acids. V was clipped by 1 base and J by 2 bases, with 10 bases between them. The CDR3 protein is CASSQVSGITDTQYF. The CDR3 bases are TGCGCCAGCAGCCAAGTGTCGGGAATCACAGATACGCAGTATTTT.

The V gene is TRBV7-9, the J gene TRBJ2-3; the D gene is possibly TRBD2 (5 bases). The CDR3 is 15 amino acids. V was trimmed by 11 bases and J by 2 bases, leaving 20 bases between them. The germline V gene encodes CDR1 SEHNR and CDR2 FQNEAQ (reference sequence). CDR3 bases: TGTGCCGGGAGTCGGGGTTATACTCACACAGATACGCAGTATTTT. This codes for CAGSRGYTHTDTQYF.

The V and J genes are TRBV20-1 and TRBJ2-7; D not resolved. V was cut by 3 bases and J by 0 bases, with 9 bases left in between. CDR3 length: 13 amino acids. The germline V gene encodes CDR1 DFQATT and CDR2 SNEGSKA (reference sequence). CDR3 sequence reads: CSARVRTSYEQYF. The DNA for the CDR3 is TGCAGTGCTAGGGTCAGGACCTCCTACGAGCAGTACTTC.

V and J are TRBV7-2 and TRBJ2-1; 11 bases agree with TRBD1. Germline CDR1 reads SGHTA; CDR2 reads FQGNSA. The trim removed 7 bases at V and 3 bases at J, leaving 5 bases unmatched. CDR3 length: 15 amino acids. In nucleotides, the CDR3 is TGTGCCAGCAACCTGGGACAGGGGGGCTACAATGAGCAGTTCTTC. The encoded protein is CASNLGQGGYNEQFF.

This clonotype came up a few times. V is TRBV20-1 and J is TRBJ1-5, with a possible D match to TRBD1 (5 bases). Germline assignment: CDR1 DFQATT and CDR2 SNEGSKA (reference sequence). This CDR3 contains 13 residues. The CDR3 DNA is TGCGGCTCGGGGGGTTTTGGCAATCAGCCCCAGCATTTT. This codes for CGSGGFGNQPQHF.

V usage is TRBV9 and J usage is TRBJ1-2; no definite D call. V dropped 0 bases and J dropped 4 bases, with 10 bases sitting between them. The CDR3 is 14 residues long. The germline V gene has CDR1 SGDLS and CDR2 YYNGEE. CDR3 DNA: TGTGCCAGCAGCGTAGGAGGTGCTGCCTATGGCTACACCTTC. Translated: CASSVGGAAYGYTF.

In its sample, this clonotype was seen many times. The chain carries TRBV20-1 and TRBJ1-4, with 7 bases aligning to TRBD1. The CDR3 contains 14 residues. V trimming: 6 bases; J trimming: 8 bases; junction bases outside the gene matches: 12. Germline-derived CDR1 and CDR2 are DFQATT and SNEGSKA (reference sequence). The DNA for the CDR3 is TGCAGTGCGAGGGCCACAGGGGTGCAGGAAAAACTGTTTTTT. It specifies CSARATGVQEKLFF.

V usage is TRBV5-1 and J usage is TRBJ2-5; D perhaps matches TRBD2 (5 bases). Germline-derived CDR1 and CDR2 are SGHRS and YFSETQ. Deletions cut 4 bases from V and 3 bases from J, with 16 bases between. This CDR3 is built from 15 residues. The DNA of the CDR3 is TGCGCCAGCAGCACGGGATTGGGGAACGAAGAGACCCAGTACTTC. Translated: CASSTGLGNEETQYF. The variable domain in full, with the rest retrieved from reference TRBV5-1 and TRBJ2-5, is KAGVTQTPRYLIKTRGQQVTLSCSPISGHRSVSWYQQTPGQGLQFLFEYFSETQRNKGNFPGRFSGRQFSNSRSEMNVSTLELGDSALYLCASSTGLGNEETQYFGPGTRLLVL.

About this clonotype: Relative to the germline gene, one junction end is altered; a read error may explain this. The genes are TRBV18 and TRBJ2-3; TRBD2 matches at 9 bases. CDR3 size: 17 residues. CDR1 and CDR2 (germline): KGHSH, LQKENI. CDR3 coding DNA: TGTGCCAGCTCACCACCGACTAGCGGACCACGCACACATACGCAGTATTTT. It translates to CASSPPTSGPRTHTQYF.

This clonotype came up a few times. CDR3 sequence (DNA): TGTGCCAGCAGCTTAGGTCTCATAGATACGCAGTATTTT. It translates to CASSLGLIDTQYF. The genes are TRBV7-2 and TRBJ2-3; D is unclear. The V gene lost 1 base and the J gene lost 5 bases, with 7 bases spanning the gap. The CDR3 runs to 13 residues. Germline CDR1 is SGHTA and CDR2 is FQGNSA.

This clonotype came up a few times. The genes are TRBV12-3 or TRBV12-4 and TRBJ2-5; D unclear. V dropped 2 bases and J dropped 5 bases, with 6 bases sitting between them. The CDR3 runs 12 residues. The CDR3: CASSLWAETQYF. In nucleotides, the CDR3 is TGTGCCAGCAGTTTATGGGCGGAGACCCAGTACTTC.

The genes are TRBV20-1 and TRBJ2-5; tentatively, D is TRBD2 (5 bases). Germline lookup yields CDR1 DFQATT and CDR2 SNEGSKA (reference sequence). V lost 6 bases and J 4 bases, leaving 21 bases between the germline ends. CDR3 length: 15 residues. The CDR3 reads CSADSLGRVGETQYF. The CDR3 DNA sequence: TGCAGTGCGGACTCACTAGGGCGGGTTGGAGAGACCCAGTACTTC.